This section outlines one T cell receptor beta chain sequence together with its context. This clone was counted between two and nine times. No cognate antigen has been identified for it. The sample holds no much larger clone one base away, and base qualities are not on file. The Qiagen DNeasy kit was used to extract genomic DNA from unsorted PBMCs and from the negatively selected CD4+ and CD8+ fractions. Using primers that anneal to V and J segments, immunoSEQ multiplex PCR amplified the TCR beta CDR3 regions. A synthetic immune receptor repertoire was used to minimize amplification bias, and any remaining bias was removed computationally after sequencing. The authors' pipeline ran thus. Repertoire diversity was quantified as the Shannon entropy index using custom Python scripts. Unsorted, CD4+ and CD8+ repertoires were analyzed separately, except in combined analyses where CD4+ and CD8+ sequences were merged in silico. TCRdb stores this immuneACCESS table with in-frame sequences only. Part of the clones is absent; in the studies checked, under half of the shortfall reflects unresolved V genes, and no reason is known for the rest. The V and J calls and clone size are taken from that table; D and trimming were inferred from the DNA. Within this sample are some 70,000 clones, with approximately 93% of them counted one time only. The leading ten clones occupy roughly 2.5% of the sample.

This specimen belongs to a study of PD-1 blockade in classical Hodgkin lymphoma (dated by TCRdb to 2018 to 2021). As for the study more broadly: The study used TCR beta sequencing and CyTOF to define a peripheral blood immune signature of response to PD-1 blockade in classical Hodgkin lymphoma.

The time point label corresponds to: newly diagnosed, previously untreated cHL patient sample. To serve as a comparison group for the relapsed/refractory trial patients, PBMCs were sequenced from patients with newly diagnosed, previously untreated classical Hodgkin lymphoma. Peripheral blood was collected in 8 mL Vacutainer Cell Preparation Tubes, from which PBMCs were isolated by centrifugation and then cryopreserved. V is cut by 0 bases and J by 8 bases, and the space between the germline ends is 10 bases. Including the terminal cysteine and phenylalanine, the CDR3 comprises 13 residues. The read is trimmed to its CDR3 DNA, 39 bases read in frame from base 1. Taken from the germline V gene (reference sequence), the CDR1 and CDR2 loops are WNHNN and SYGVQD. What the work shows at the level of the full study, not this receptor alone: Baseline TCR diversity was reported to be lower in newly diagnosed patients than in healthy donors and to be lower still in relapsed/refractory patients. Only a single clinical trial cohort was studied, and what caused the repertoire differences, possibly disease activity or prior therapy, remained undefined.

This clonotype was sampled from a human donor with classical Hodgkin lymphoma. Sequencing was carried out using peripheral blood mononuclear cells (PBMCs). The V gene is TRBV10-1 and the J gene is TRBJ1-1; the D gene cannot be resolved reliably. CDR3 protein: CASSESIRAEAFF. The DNA sequence is TGCGCCAGCAGTGAGTCAATCCGGGCCGAAGCTTTCTTT.